One and the same sample provided the 10 T cell receptor beta chains below, sequenced in a study of shared clonotypes between healthy human individuals. Data came from immunoSEQ multiplex PCR; TCRdb stores just in-frame clones and leaves some out. The sample has 950,000 to 1,100,000 clones, 60% to 80% seen once; the top ten hold over 1.3%. The specimen sequenced was memory CD4+ T cells sorted from blood. The subset here: CD45RA-negative fraction. The receptor set was obtained from a man between 18 and 29 years old in good health.

CDR3 in amino acids: CASRDRQAGGYGYTF. In DNA form, the CDR3 reads TGTGCCAGCAGGGACCGACAGGCAGGAGGTTATGGCTACACCTTC. This chain uses TRBV6-5 with TRBJ1-2; perhaps TRBD1 as D (6 bases). V dropped 6 bases and J dropped 5 bases, with 19 bases sitting between them. The germline V gene encodes CDR1 MNHEY and CDR2 SVGAGI. The CDR3 contains 15 residues.

For this clone: Within the sample, other DNA sequences also encode this same CDR3. The chain employs TRBV11-2 and TRBJ1-1; D unresolved. The V gene's germline CDR1 is SGHAT and CDR2 FQNNGV. The V end was cut by 2 bases, the J end by 1 base, with 5 bases between. The CDR3 consists of 13 residues. CDR3 sequence reads: CASSLQTNTEAFF. In DNA form, the CDR3 reads TGTGCCAGCAGCTTACAGACGAACACTGAAGCTTTCTTT.

The chain carries TRBV6-5 and TRBJ2-7; no clear D. V gave up 5 bases and J gave up 1 base, with 9 bases separating them. The germline V gene encodes CDR1 MNHEY and CDR2 SVGAGI. The CDR3 runs to 13 residues. DNA for the CDR3: TGTGCCAGCAGTCGACCAGGTTCCTACGAGCAGTACTTC. Encoded protein: CASSRPGSYEQYF.

V and J are TRBV21-1 and TRBJ1-5; TRBD1 was called by the table and not checked on the DNA. TRBV21-1 is assigned pseudogene status. The CDR3 is made up of 16 amino acids. CDR3: CASRREWTDSNQPQHF. DNA of the CDR3: TGTGCCAGCAGAAGGGAGTGGACAGATAGCAATCAGCCCCAGCATTTT.

V usage is TRBV28 and J usage is TRBJ1-5; weak D call: TRBD1 (5 bases). Germline assignment: CDR1 MDHEN and CDR2 SYDVKM. The ends were cut back, 3 bases at V and 6 bases at J, with 9 bases in the middle. The CDR3 extends over 13 amino acids. CDR3 coding DNA: TGTGCCAGCAGTTTGGGGGGGTCTCAGCCCCAGCATTTT. Translated, it gives CASSLGGSQPQHF. The entire variable domain, with the rest obtained from reference TRBV28 and TRBJ1-5, is as follows: DVKVTQSSRYLVKRTGEKVFLECVQDMDHENMFWYRQDPGLGLRLIYFSYDVKMKEKGDIPEGYSVSREKKERFSLILESASTNQTSMYLCASSLGGSQPQHFGDGTRLSIL.

The chain carries TRBV28 and TRBJ1-2; no clear D gene. Germline CDR1 and CDR2: MDHEN and SYDVKM. Trimming took 7 bases from V and 8 from J, leaving 20 bases between them. The CDR3 loop spans 14 amino acids. Here the CDR3 DNA reads TGTGCCAGCAACCCAAACGGGAAAGAGCACGGCTACACCTTC. It specifies CASNPNGKEHGYTF.

This clone was seen only a few times. J is TRBJ2-3 and V is TRBV11-3, with 8 bases aligning to TRBD1. The CDR3 totals 15 residues. V lost 6 bases and J lost 4; bases outside the gene matches: 9. Germline CDR1 reads SGHNT; CDR2 reads YENEEA. This CDR3 reads CASSSGQGAADTQYF. CDR3 DNA sequence: TGTGCCAGCAGTTCCGGACAGGGAGCAGCAGATACGCAGTATTTT.

This clone has more than one count but fewer than ten. V is TRBV5-1 and J is TRBJ2-1, with TRBD1 as a possible D gene (5 bases). V lost 3 bases to trimming and J lost 7 bases, with 8 bases between them. CDR3 length: 12 amino acids. CDR1 and CDR2 from the germline V gene are SGHRS and YFSETQ. The CDR3 is CASSYQGNEQFF. CDR3 nucleotide sequence: TGCGCCAGCAGCTACCAGGGTAATGAGCAGTTCTTC.

The chain is built from TRBV6-1 and TRBJ1-3; possible D gene TRBD1, 6 bases. Germline CDR1 MNHNS, CDR2 SASEGT. CDR3 length: 15 residues. Between the trimmed V and J ends, which lost 4 bases and 2 bases, there was a span of 12 bases. The DNA for the CDR3 is TGTGCCAGCAGTGGGCGGGGGCTCACTGGAAACACCATATATTTT. Amino acid sequence: CASSGRGLTGNTIYF.

The CDR3 DNA reads as TGTGCCAGCAGCTTACGGGGACTAGCGAGCTACGAGCAGTACTTC. Translating gives CASSLRGLASYEQYF. The V and J genes are TRBV7-2 and TRBJ2-7, with TRBD2 identical over 10 bases. CDR1 and CDR2 (germline): SGHTA, FQGNSA. This CDR3 contains 15 residues. V trimming: 2 bases; J trimming: 3 bases; junction bases outside the gene matches: 4.